Listed here is a single T cell receptor (beta chain). This sample is part of a study of Ad26.COV2.S vaccination and SARS-CoV-2 variants. Sequencing was performed with immunoSEQ multiplex PCR; in TCRdb, only in-frame clones are kept and a portion is missing. Among a few hundred thousand clones, approximately 83% were seen once, and the ten largest hold 7.4%. The sample's treatment: around 19 received Ad26.COV2.S at low or high dose, single or two shots; 5 received placebo; per-sample allocation not given. Each sample was drawn 63 days after the first injection (of vaccine or placebo). Germline loops: CDR1 SGHAT, CDR2 FQNNGV. V was trimmed by 0 bases and J by 8 bases, leaving 10 bases between them. The length of the CDR3 is 13 residues.

The sequencing here drew on peripheral blood, taken in a trial of Ad26.COV2.S vaccine versus placebo. This sequence joins TRBV11-2 and TRBJ1-2; D gene ambiguous. The clonotype originates from a person between 18 and 60 years old who received the Ad26.COV2.S COVID-19 vaccine or a placebo. CDR3 coding DNA: TGTGCCAGCAGCTTAGAGGCAGGAGGGGGCTACACCTTC. Protein: CASSLEAGGGYTF.